Each of the 15 T cell receptor beta chains below was sequenced from the same sample in a study of blood T cell repertoires in COVID-19. This table comes from immunoSEQ multiplex PCR, and its TCRdb copy is limited to in-frame clones, with some not included. Of about 110,000 clones listed, 75% to 90% were seen once; the top ten hold about a third. Material: peripheral blood. These receptors all stem from an elderly woman with acute or convalescent COVID-19.

The CDR3 region is CASSSIKKQVHEQFF. The CDR3, as DNA: TGTGCCAGCAGCTCTATCAAGAAACAGGTACATGAGCAGTTCTTC. This chain connects TRBV7-8 to TRBJ2-1, with D possibly matching TRBD1 (5 bases). The CDR3 covers 15 residues. Per germline, CDR1 SGHVS and CDR2 FQNEAQ. Between the trimmed V and J ends, which lost 4 bases and 8 bases, there was a span of 18 bases.

The rearrangement uses TRBV20-1 and TRBJ1-2; 9 positions match TRBD1. With 3 bases clipped from V and 8 bases from J, the junction kept 13 bases outside the gene matches. CDR3 length: 15 residues. Germline assignment: CDR1 DFQATT and CDR2 SNEGSKA (reference sequence). CDR3 nucleotides: TGCAGTGCTAGTGACATCCAGACAGGGGGTTCAGGCTACACCTTC. Its translation is CSASDIQTGGSGYTF.

The chain recombines TRBV2 with TRBJ2-1; 8 bases agree with TRBD2. Germline CDR1 is SNHLY and CDR2 is FYNNEI. The CDR3 is made up of 13 amino acids. Germline trimming cut 4 bases from V and 10 bases from J; bases unmatched to any gene: 6. The CDR3 protein is CASSGVAGLEQFF. As DNA, the CDR3 is TGTGCCAGCAGTGGGGTAGCGGGGTTGGAGCAGTTCTTC.

The V call is TRBV19, the J call TRBJ2-7; 10 nucleotides align to TRBD1. CDR1 is LNHDA and CDR2 is SQIVND in the germline V gene (reference sequence). The ends lost 4 bases at V and 6 bases at J; junction bases unmatched: 6. The CDR3 runs to 14 residues. For the CDR3, the DNA is TGTGCCAGTAGTACCGGGACAGGGGCCATCGAGCAGTACTTC. It translates to CASSTGTGAIEQYF.

The V gene is TRBV7-2, the J gene TRBJ2-1, with D perhaps TRBD2 (5 bases). V lost 1 base, J lost 5 bases, and 9 bases lay in between. The CDR3 has 14 amino acids. The germline CDR1 and CDR2 sequences are SGHTA and FQGNSA. CDR3 sequence reads: CASSLVGRHNEQFF. CDR3 nucleotide sequence: TGTGCCAGCAGCTTAGTAGGGAGACACAATGAGCAGTTCTTC.

The rearrangement uses TRBV5-5 and TRBJ1-2; D ambiguous. The V gene's germline CDR1 is SGHKS and CDR2 YYEKEE (reference sequence). The CDR3 runs 12 residues. Trimming took 4 bases from V and 7 from J, leaving 11 bases between them. The CDR3 loop is CASSPVFSGYTF. CDR3 DNA: TGTGCCAGCAGCCCCGTTTTCAGTGGCTACACCTTC.

For the CDR3, the DNA is TGTGCCAGCAGCCGGGACTCCCTTATCTACGAGCAGTACTTC. The encoded protein is CASSRDSLIYEQYF. The V call is TRBV6-2 or TRBV6-3, the J call TRBJ2-7, with D possibly matching TRBD2 (6 bases). Trimming left V 6 bases short and J 3 bases short, with 15 bases between. Per the germline V gene, CDR1 is MNHEY and CDR2 is SVGEGT. The CDR3 consists of 14 residues.

The genes are TRBV18 and TRBJ2-1; 10 bases fit TRBD1. The CDR3 runs to 15 residues. Germline V gene data show CDR1 as KGHSH and CDR2 as LQKENI. With 6 bases clipped from V and 9 bases from J, the junction kept 11 bases outside the gene matches. In DNA form, the CDR3 reads TGTGCCAGCTCGCAGGCCAGGACAGGGGGTGGTGAGCAGTTCTTC. This sequence encodes CASSQARTGGGEQFF.

The chain joins TRBV6-1 to TRBJ1-5, with D possibly being TRBD1 (5 bases). The CDR3 has 18 amino acids. Trimming cost V 1 base and J 0 bases, with 16 bases left between them. CDR1 MNHNS and CDR2 SASEGT come from the germline V gene. CDR3 loop: CASSEDDSRPYSNQPQHF. The CDR3 bases are TGTGCCAGCAGTGAAGATGACAGTAGGCCCTATAGCAATCAGCCCCAGCATTTT.

V gene TRBV9 combines with J gene TRBJ1-2, with D perhaps matching TRBD1 (5 bases). In germline, CDR1 is SGDLS, CDR2 YYNGEE. CDR3 size: 14 residues. Deletions cut 3 bases from V and 2 bases from J, with 11 bases between. The CDR3 spells CASSAGGLNYGYTF. CDR3 bases: TGTGCCAGCAGCGCCGGGGGACTCAACTATGGCTACACCTTC.

J is TRBJ1-5 and V is TRBV9; unclear D gene. Germline CDR1 SGDLS, CDR2 YYNGEE. The CDR3 runs 15 residues. Trimming took 0 bases from V and 7 from J, leaving 14 bases between them. CDR3 DNA: TGTGCCAGCAGCGTAGGCCCCTCGGGGAACCAGCCCCAGCATTTT. This encodes CASSVGPSGNQPQHF. Full variable domain (rest looked up from reference TRBV9 and TRBJ1-5): DSGVTQTPKHLITATGQRVTLRCSPRSGDLSVYWYQQSLDQGLQFLIQYYNGEERAKGNILERFSAQQFPDLHSELNLSSLELGDSALYFCASSVGPSGNQPQHFGDGTRLSIL.

The chain has TRBV9 and TRBJ1-4; 10 bases fit TRBD1. This CDR3 has 15 amino acids. The J segment lost 4 bases and the V segment lost 4 bases, leaving 4 bases of the junction unmatched. From germline, CDR1 is SGDLS and CDR2 YYNGEE. CDR3 sequence (DNA): TGTGCCAGCAGCCCCTGGACAGGGGGTAATGAAAAACTGTTTTTT. Protein product: CASSPWTGGNEKLFF.

The CDR3 region is CASSQGAWTYEQYF. The CDR3 nucleotides read TGTGCCAGCAGCCAGGGGGCTTGGACCTACGAGCAGTACTTC. The rearrangement uses TRBV7-8 and TRBJ2-7; 8 nucleotides line up with TRBD1. Germline CDR1 and CDR2: SGHVS and FQNEAQ. This CDR3 spans 14 amino acids. Trimming took 5 bases from V and 2 from J; bases not matched to a gene: 5.

The chain's CDR3 is CASSLRGGGTDTQYF. CDR3 coding DNA: TGTGCCAGCAGCTTGCGGGGGGGAGGTACAGATACGCAGTATTTT. The genes are TRBV5-6 and TRBJ2-3; the match to TRBD2 covers 8 bases. V lost 1 base, J lost 3 bases, and 4 bases stayed unmatched. The CDR3 covers 15 residues. Germline-derived CDR1 and CDR2 are SGHDT and YYEEEE.

Here the CDR3 DNA reads TGTGCCAGCAGCCCCAGGGACAGGCAGAACAATGAGCAGTTCTTC. Translation: CASSPRDRQNNEQFF. The chain employs TRBV9 and TRBJ2-1, with TRBD1 matching 8 bases. The CDR3 is 15 amino acids. CDR1 SGDLS and CDR2 YYNGEE come from the germline V gene. V gave up 4 bases and J gave up 5 bases; unmatched junction bases: 8.